The 9 T cell receptor beta chains given below trace back to one sample, sequenced in a study of a mutant IDH1 vaccine in newly diagnosed glioma. Described time point: week 47, end of study. Every single dose of the vaccine, 300 ug of mutant IDH1 20-mer peptide, came with topical imiquimod. The table came from immunoSEQ multiplex PCR; TCRdb's copy has only in-frame clones and leaves some out. Counted here are around 94,000 clones, about nine tenths occurring once; the ten biggest clones make up approximately 0.8%. Their specific antigens are unknown. The sample was PBMCs, taken from a glioma patient whose treatment included an IDH1 peptide vaccine. Every receptor here comes from a woman in her forties or fifties with glioma.

The rearrangement uses TRBV5-6 and TRBJ1-5; no clear D gene. The V end was cut by 3 bases, the J end by 2 bases, with 6 bases between. The germline V gene has CDR1 SGHDT and CDR2 YYEEEE. This CDR3 is 13 amino acids long. The CDR3 sequence is CASSWNGNQPQHF. The CDR3 nucleotides read TGTGCCAGCAGCTGGAACGGCAATCAGCCCCAGCATTTT.

This chain links TRBV11-1 with TRBJ1-1; possible D gene TRBD1, 6 bases. CDR1 and CDR2 from the germline V gene are SGHAT and FQDESV (reference sequence). This CDR3 comprises 16 residues. V was shortened by 5 bases and J by 0 bases, with 16 bases between the two germline ends. The CDR3 coding sequence is TGTGCCAGCAGCCCAGAGGTTCGGACAGTGAACACTGAAGCTTTCTTT. Translated: CASSPEVRTVNTEAFF. Supplemented by reference TRBV11-1 and TRBJ1-1, the full variable domain reads EAEVAQSPRYKITEKSQAVAFWCDPISGHATLYWYRQILGQGPELLVQFQDESVVDDSQLPKDRFSAERLKGVDSTLKIQPAELGDSAMYLCASSPEVRTVNTEAFFGQGTRLTVV.

This rearrangement joins TRBV5-1 to TRBJ1-6; perhaps TRBD1 as D (5 bases). The CDR3 is 15 residues long. V lost 4 bases and J lost 7, with 15 bases in between. In germline, CDR1 is SGHRS, CDR2 YFSETQ. The CDR3 sequence is CASSLGAGSNSPLHF. The CDR3 nucleotides read TGCGCCAGCAGCCTCGGGGCAGGGAGCAATTCACCCCTCCACTTT.

The chain joins TRBV11-1 to TRBJ2-7; D is undetermined. V was cut by 2 bases and J by 4 bases, with 9 bases left in between. Germline lookup yields CDR1 SGHAT and CDR2 FQDESV (reference sequence). The CDR3 is made up of 13 amino acids. This CDR3 is CASSLLSVYEQYF. The CDR3 DNA follows: TGTGCCAGCAGCTTATTGAGTGTGTACGAGCAGTACTTC.

This rearrangement joins TRBV4-1 to TRBJ2-7, with TRBD2 matching 12 bases. V was pared by 0 bases and J by 6 bases, with 3 bases of the junction left unmatched. The CDR3 is 15 amino acids. Germline-derived CDR1 and CDR2 are MGHRA and YSYEKL. The CDR3 DNA is TGCGCCAGCAGCCAAGAGACTAGCGGGAGTATCGAGCAGTACTTC. Amino acids: CASSQETSGSIEQYF.

The chain is built from TRBV10-2 and TRBJ1-6, with TRBD1 matching over 9 bases. Germline assignment: CDR1 WSHSY and CDR2 SAAADI. V gave up 6 bases and J gave up 11 bases; unmatched junction bases: 14. The CDR3 runs to 16 residues. Here the CDR3 reads CASRGWGQGPAAPLHF. The CDR3 coding sequence is TGCGCCAGCAGGGGATGGGGACAGGGTCCAGCGGCACCCCTCCACTTT.

This clone was found once. The V gene is TRBV28, the J gene TRBJ2-5; TRBD2 is a possible D gene (5 bases). The CDR3 contains 15 residues. The V gene lost 3 bases and the J gene lost 4 bases, with 15 bases spanning the gap. Germline V gives CDR1 MDHEN, CDR2 SYDVKM. The CDR3, as DNA: TGTGCCAGCAGTTTGGTCACGTTTGGAGGAGAGACCCAGTACTTC. Its translation is CASSLVTFGGETQYF. The variable domain in full, completed from reference TRBV28 and TRBJ2-5, reads DVKVTQSSRYLVKRTGEKVFLECVQDMDHENMFWYRQDPGLGLRLIYFSYDVKMKEKGDIPEGYSVSREKKERFSLILESASTNQTSMYLCASSLVTFGGETQYFGPGTRLLVL.

The chain carries TRBV18 and TRBJ1-2, with D possibly being TRBD1 (5 bases). The V end lost 3 bases, the J end lost 3 bases, and 14 bases lay between the germline ends. Germline lookup yields CDR1 KGHSH and CDR2 LQKENI. The length of the CDR3 is 15 residues. CDR3 DNA: TGTGCCAGCTCACCGCAACAGGACTCCGACTATGGCTACACCTTC. This sequence encodes CASSPQQDSDYGYTF.

CDR3 amino acids: CASSFGLAAYEQYF. The CDR3 coding sequence is TGCGCCAGCAGCTTTGGACTAGCGGCCTACGAGCAGTACTTC. This chain joins TRBV5-1 and TRBJ2-7, with 10 positions matching TRBD2. This CDR3 is 14 amino acids long. V dropped 2 bases and J dropped 2; count of bases not matched to a gene: 1. The germline CDR1 and CDR2 sequences are SGHRS and YFSETQ.